This T cell receptor (beta chain) is from a study of T cell responses to AZD1222 COVID-19 vaccine. The junction had 8 bases not matched to a gene; V was cut back by 1 base and J by 5 bases. Germline CDR1 reads LGHDT; CDR2 reads YNNKEL (reference sequence). This CDR3 has 17 residues. Libraries were prepared by immunoSEQ multiplex PCR; TCRdb keeps only in-frame clonotypes and omits some of them. This sample has 100,000 to 110,000 clones, with over 90% found just once. The chain joins TRBV3-1 (or the pseudogene TRBV3-2) to TRBJ2-3; 11 nucleotides align to TRBD2. This material consisted of peripheral blood, taken on day 0 of AZD1222 vaccination. This clonotype originated in an adult in good health. CDR3 in amino acids: CASSQGGLAGGIDTQYF. The CDR3 nucleotides read TGTGCCAGCAGCCAAGGAGGTCTAGCGGGAGGTATAGATACGCAGTATTTT.